Listed below are T cell receptor beta chains from one sample, sequenced in a study of blood T cell repertoires in COVID-19. Some clones are missing from TCRdb's copy, which holds only in-frame ones; the method was immunoSEQ multiplex PCR. There are 250,000 to 300,000 clones in the sample; just over 90% occur only once, and 2.3% lies in the top ten. Material: PBMCs or T cells enriched from blood (not recorded which). The receptors originated from a woman in her thirties or forties with acute COVID-19. Both conserved end residues are trimmed from each CDR3. Only part of the rows carry a size: once, few, many, or a class if the clone is expanded.

v_gene	j_gene	abundance	CDR3aa
TRBV5-1	TRBJ1-5	once	ASSYRGAQPQH
TRBV3-1/TRBV3-2	TRBJ1-2	NA	ASSPPGTGRDYT
TRBV10-3	TRBJ1-1	NA	AISVGSGFEAF
TRBV6-5	TRBJ2-1	NA	ASRTSTSSYNEQF
TRBV7-8	TRBJ1-1	NA	ASSLRGQDRVTEAF
TRBV18	TRBJ2-7	NA	ASSPYTVPSYEQY
TRBV20-1	TRBJ1-2	once	SAADYGYT
TRBV7-9	TRBJ1-1	NA	ASSLVPGKNTEAF
TRBV7-6	TRBJ2-2	NA	ASTPNSGGTGELF
TRBV2	TRBJ1-1	NA	ASSYGQVQNTEAF
TRBV5-4	TRBJ2-7	once	ASSLAGGFYEQY
TRBV30	TRBJ2-5	NA	AWSAGLAVQETQY
TRBV19	TRBJ2-5	NA	ASSETTIKETQY
TRBV30	TRBJ1-3	NA	AWSPGGASGNTIY
TRBV6-6	TRBJ2-3	NA	AVGGGATDTQY
TRBV4-2	TRBJ2-7	NA	ASSQEQAVEYEQY
TRBV11-2	TRBJ2-3	NA	ASSLDRLAGTDTQY
TRBV4-1	TRBJ2-1	NA	ASSQERTGRGNEQF
TRBV28	TRBJ2-2	NA	ASSSWGLAGGRTGELF
TRBV3-1/TRBV3-2	TRBJ1-3	NA	ASSQPGTGNAWGNTIY
TRBV7-8	TRBJ2-2	NA	ASSLAQGALGGELF
TRBV12-3/TRBV12-4	TRBJ1-1	NA	ASSWGMNTEAF
TRBV29-1	TRBJ2-2	few	SAALNTGELF
TRBV7-9	TRBJ1-4	NA	ASTLTGSPSEKLF
TRBV11-1	TRBJ2-7	once	ASSPRQGIDEQY
TRBV19	TRBJ1-4	NA	ASSNQGSREKLF
TRBV5-4	TRBJ2-6	NA	ATGRGPTSGANVLT
TRBV2	TRBJ1-2	NA	ASSRDREKNYGYT
TRBV7-9	TRBJ2-3	NA	ASSLGAMPSTDTQY
TRBV4-2	TRBJ2-3	NA	ASSLGGRADTQY
TRBV10-1	TRBJ2-5	few	ASRGLAGVLETQY
TRBV28	TRBJ1-2	NA	ASSLHRQGYNYGYT
TRBV15	TRBJ2-5	NA	ATSRGPSSGQETQY
TRBV2	TRBJ1-2	NA	ASSEHSGAPT